One and the same sample provided the 18 T cell receptor beta chains below, sequenced in a study of cytomegalovirus exposure and HLA in healthy donors. Primers: 60 Vbeta forward and 13 Jbeta reverse. Method: immunoSEQ multiplex PCR; TCRdb's copy keeps in-frame clones and lacks some. The sample features about 60,000 clones, with about a sixth in its top ten. The sequencing input was PBMCs. The receptors derive from a boy aged 5-17 years in good health and CMV-seronegative.

V is TRBV6-5 and J is TRBJ2-7, with D possibly being TRBD1 (6 bases). Trimming shortened V by 7 bases and J by 4 bases, and 8 bases separated the two germline ends. The CDR3 is 11 amino acids. The germline CDR1 and CDR2 sequences are MNHEY and SVGAGI. The chain's CDR3 is CASTRGYEQYF. DNA of the CDR3: TGTGCCAGCACGAGGGGGTACGAGCAGTACTTC.

V gene TRBV30 combines with J gene TRBJ2-2; D perhaps matches TRBD1 (6 bases). This CDR3 has 14 residues. CDR1 is GTSNPN and CDR2 is SVGIG in the germline V gene (reference sequence). V was trimmed by 0 bases and J by 4 bases, leaving 9 bases between them. CDR3: CAWSVLDSTGELFF. The DNA for the CDR3 is TGTGCCTGGAGTGTACTGGACAGCACCGGGGAGCTGTTTTTT.

V gene TRBV18 combines with J gene TRBJ2-7; 8 positions match TRBD1. The junction had 9 bases not matched to a gene; V was cut back by 4 bases and J by 7 bases. Germline V gene lookup returns CDR1 KGHSH and CDR2 LQKENI. The CDR3 consists of 14 residues. CDR3 coding DNA: TGTGCCAGCTCACTTGGGCAGGGGGCTAGGGAGCAGTACTTC. This encodes CASSLGQGAREQYF.

The chain uses TRBV6-5 and TRBJ1-4; TRBD1 agrees at 8 bases. The junction had 6 bases not matched to a gene; V was cut back by 9 bases and J by 6 bases. Germline CDR1 is MNHEY and CDR2 is SVGAGI. The CDR3 consists of 13 residues. CDR3 amino acids: CASGPTGDEKLFF. CDR3 sequence (DNA): TGTGCCAGTGGCCCGACAGGGGATGAAAAACTGTTTTTT.

The CDR3 loop reads CASGQNYNSPLHF. For the CDR3, the DNA is TGTGCCAGTGGACAGAACTATAATTCACCCCTCCACTTT. The chain uses TRBV14 and TRBJ1-6, with D tentatively TRBD1 (6 bases). Per the germline V gene, CDR1 is SGHDN and CDR2 is FVKESK. V lost 9 bases to trimming and J lost 3 bases, with 9 bases between them. The CDR3 is 13 residues long.

This chain connects TRBV7-3 to TRBJ1-1, with D uncertain. Germline V CDR1 and CDR2: SGHTA, FQGTGA. The V gene lost 5 bases and the J gene lost 0 bases, with 10 bases spanning the gap. This CDR3 is 14 amino acids long. The DNA for the CDR3 is TGTGCCAGCAGCCTCCCACAGATGAACACTGAAGCTTTCTTT. Residues: CASSLPQMNTEAFF.

The CDR3 DNA reads as TGTGCCAGTAGCCCCGGGACAGGGTCCTACGAGCAGTACTTC. This encodes CASSPGTGSYEQYF. The V and J genes are TRBV19 and TRBJ2-7; 9 bases line up with TRBD1. V dropped 6 bases and J dropped 1; count of bases not matched to a gene: 4. The CDR3 loop spans 14 amino acids. The V gene's germline CDR1 is LNHDA and CDR2 SQIVND (reference sequence).

The V gene is TRBV7-2, the J gene TRBJ2-1, with 7 bases that match TRBD1. CDR3 length: 15 amino acids. Per the germline V gene, CDR1 is SGHTA and CDR2 is FQGNSA. The V and J ends lost 5 bases and 6 bases, in that order; junction bases with no gene match: 10. DNA of the CDR3: TGTGCCAGCAGCCCCCATGAGGGGGCCGTCAATGAGCAGTTCTTC. Its protein is CASSPHEGAVNEQFF.

The genes are TRBV19 and TRBJ1-5; 8 positions agree with TRBD1. CDR1 and CDR2 from the germline V gene are LNHDA and SQIVND (reference sequence). The junction had 4 bases not matched to a gene; V was cut back by 0 bases and J by 6 bases. The CDR3 is 15 amino acids. The CDR3 loop reads CASSIEDRAGQPQHF. The CDR3 DNA reads TGTGCCAGTAGTATAGAGGACAGGGCAGGTCAGCCCCAGCATTTT.

V gene TRBV6-6 combines with J gene TRBJ2-1; 10 nucleotides agree with TRBD1. The length of the CDR3 is 15 residues. The J segment lost 8 bases and the V segment lost 1 base, leaving 5 bases of the junction unmatched. The germline gives CDR1 MNHNY, CDR2 SVGAGI (reference sequence). This chain's CDR3 is CASSYWGDRGDEQFF. Written as DNA, the CDR3 is TGTGCCAGCAGTTACTGGGGGGACAGGGGAGATGAGCAGTTCTTC.

The chain has TRBV4-3 and TRBJ1-1; 10 bases align to TRBD1. Germline loops: CDR1 LGHNA, CDR2 YSLEER. This CDR3 spans 16 amino acids. V trimming: 4 bases; J trimming: 2 bases; junction bases outside the gene matches: 7. The CDR3 coding sequence is TGCGCCAGCAGCCCCGACAGGGGGCGAGTTAACACTGAAGCTTTCTTT. Amino acid sequence: CASSPDRGRVNTEAFF.

J is TRBJ2-5 and V is TRBV9; 7 bases line up with TRBD1. Trimming removed 0 bases from V and 3 bases from J; junction bases left unmatched: 5. This CDR3 is 15 amino acids long. In germline, CDR1 is SGDLS, CDR2 YYNGEE. CDR3 nucleotides: TGTGCCAGCAGCGTAGGGGCAGGGGGAGAAGAGACCCAGTACTTC. It is translated as CASSVGAGGEETQYF.

This chain connects TRBV7-2 to TRBJ2-5, with TRBD1 matching 8 bases. The germline CDR1 and CDR2 sequences are SGHTA and FQGNSA. This CDR3 contains 14 residues. V lost 5 bases to trimming and J lost 10 bases; unmatched junction nucleotides: 12. Here the CDR3 reads CASSPSAGGVGQYF. The CDR3 region has the DNA TGTGCCAGCAGCCCCTCGGCAGGGGGCGTGGGCCAGTACTTC.

The chain links TRBV11-2 to TRBJ2-1; TRBD2 matches 8 bases. V was pared by 6 bases and J by 4 bases, with 14 bases of the junction left unmatched. The germline gives CDR1 SGHAT, CDR2 FQNNGV. CDR3 length equals 17 residues. Written as DNA, the CDR3 is TGTGCCAGCAGAACCGACTTTGCTAGCGGGTCTTACAATGAGCAGTTCTTC. This gives the protein CASRTDFASGSYNEQFF. The full variable domain, in which reference TRBV11-2 and TRBJ2-1 provide the parts outside the CDR3, is EAGVAQSPRYKIIEKRQSVAFWCNPISGHATLYWYQQILGQGPKLLIQFQNNGVVDDSQLPKDRFSAERLKGVDSTLKIQPAKLEDSAVYLCASRTDFASGSYNEQFFGPGTRLTVL.

The DNA of the CDR3 is TGCGCCAGCATGGGTACTAGCGGGAGGTTCATAGATACGCAGTATTTT. Translation: CASMGTSGRFIDTQYF. V and J are TRBV10-1 and TRBJ2-3; 12 nucleotides match TRBD2. Germline V gene lookup returns CDR1 WNHNN and CDR2 SYGVQD (reference sequence). The CDR3 runs to 16 residues. V lost 7 bases, J lost 5 bases, and 10 bases stayed unmatched.

This sequence joins TRBV14 and TRBJ2-7, with D perhaps matching TRBD1 (6 bases). Trimming stripped 3 bases from V and 2 bases from J, with 20 bases between. The germline CDR1 and CDR2 sequences are SGHDN and FVKESK. This CDR3 is 17 amino acids long. The CDR3 coding sequence is TGTGCCAGCAGCCACCCCAAAACCCAGGGGCGACCCTACGAGCAGTACTTC. Translation: CASSHPKTQGRPYEQYF.

V and J are TRBV29-1 and TRBJ1-2; 8 nucleotides align to TRBD1. Per the germline V gene, CDR1 is SQVTM and CDR2 is ANQGSEA. V shed 1 base, J shed 6 bases, and the junction held 7 bases outside the gene matches. There are 14 residues in the CDR3. The CDR3 coding sequence is TGCAGCGTTGAAGGGACAGGGATATCGGATGGCTACACCTTC. Translated, it gives CSVEGTGISDGYTF.

V gene TRBV6-5 combines with J gene TRBJ2-1, with D tentatively TRBD1 (6 bases). This CDR3 contains 13 residues. Trimming left V 4 bases short and J 6 bases short, with 10 bases between. The germline CDR1 and CDR2 sequences are MNHEY and SVGAGI. CDR3 in amino acids: CASSSTGPNEQFF. The CDR3 DNA follows: TGTGCCAGCAGTTCCACAGGGCCCAATGAGCAGTTCTTC.